The sequence of this TCR beta chain was determined in a study of blood T cell repertoires in COVID-19. The wider study: The origin of the acute and convalescent COVID-19 samples was the United States, Italy and Spain. The cDNA or gDNA used as material had been derived from T cells, B-cell-depleted T cells, or PBMCs.

Germline V gene lookup returns CDR1 MNHEY and CDR2 SVGEGT. V was cut by 2 bases and J by 4 bases, with 5 bases left in between. CDR3 length: 12 amino acids. Sequencing used immunoSEQ multiplex PCR; TCRdb keeps in-frame clones, though not all of them. The sample has 110,000 or so clones; 85% to 90% are singletons. Material: peripheral blood. The V call is TRBV6-2 or TRBV6-3, the J call TRBJ1-2; D is unclear. The TCR comes from a woman aged 60-75 years with COVID-19, enrolled during active disease. The CDR3 sequence is CASSYPVYGYTF. CDR3 nucleotides: TGTGCCAGCAGTTACCCGGTCTATGGCTACACCTTC.